Listed below are T cell receptor beta chains from one sample, sequenced in a study of T cells in tuberculosis. Data came from immunoSEQ multiplex PCR; TCRdb stores just in-frame clones and leaves some out. The sample carries about 30,000 clones, approximately 94% recorded once. Sequencing input: PBMCs. These receptors all come from a donor aged 10-30 years with latent tuberculosis or without tuberculosis infection. Each CDR3 is given with its conserved first and last residue. The order of the fields is D gene, V gene, J gene, clone size, CDR3 DNA, CDR3 protein. The D gene is left open where the match is weak. The listing skips clone size in some rows; elsewhere it reads once, few, many or a size class.

d_call: TRBD1; v_call: TRBV7-9; j_call: TRBJ2-5; clone_size: .; cdr3_nt: TGTGCCAGCAGCCGAAGACAGGGCGGTCAAGAGACCCAGTACTTC; cdr3_aa: CASSRRQGGQETQYF
d_call: .; v_call: TRBV9; j_call: TRBJ1-1; clone_size: .; cdr3_nt: TGTGCCAGCAGCGTAGACCCGGACACTGAAGCTTTCTTT; cdr3_aa: CASSVDPDTEAFF
d_call: TRBD1; v_call: TRBV6-6; j_call: TRBJ1-1; clone_size: .; cdr3_nt: TGTGCCAGCAGACCTAGGACAGGGAGCATGAACACTGAAGCTTTCTTT; cdr3_aa: CASRPRTGSMNTEAFF
d_call: .; v_call: TRBV15; j_call: TRBJ1-5; clone_size: .; cdr3_nt: TGTGCCACCAGCAGTCAGGGTCGTCAGCCCCAGCATTTT; cdr3_aa: CATSSQGRQPQHF
d_call: TRBD2; v_call: TRBV18; j_call: TRBJ2-7; clone_size: .; cdr3_nt: TGTGCCAGCTCACCACCCCGGCTAGCGGGAACCTACGAGCAGTACTTC; cdr3_aa: CASSPPRLAGTYEQYF
d_call: .; v_call: TRBV6-5; j_call: TRBJ2-3; clone_size: .; cdr3_nt: TGTGCCAGCAGACGGGACTTCACAGATACGCAGTATTTT; cdr3_aa: CASRRDFTDTQYF
d_call: TRBD2; v_call: TRBV5-4; j_call: TRBJ2-5; clone_size: .; cdr3_nt: TGTGCCAGCAGCCTCACTAGCGGGGTAGAAGAGACCCAGTACTTC; cdr3_aa: CASSLTSGVEETQYF
d_call: TRBD1; v_call: TRBV7-9; j_call: TRBJ2-3; clone_size: .; cdr3_nt: TGTGCCAGCAGCCTTCGGACAGGGTCCCGCACAGATACGCAGTATTTT; cdr3_aa: CASSLRTGSRTDTQYF
d_call: .; v_call: TRBV29-1; j_call: TRBJ2-1; clone_size: .; cdr3_nt: TGCAGCGTTATATTGGGGGCTGAGCAGTTCTTC; cdr3_aa: CSVILGAEQFF
d_call: TRBD1; v_call: TRBV10-3; j_call: TRBJ1-1; clone_size: once; cdr3_nt: TGTGCCATCAGTGAGTCTCGGACAGGTATCACTGAAGCTTTCTTT; cdr3_aa: CAISESRTGITEAFF
d_call: TRBD2; v_call: TRBV7-2; j_call: TRBJ2-1; clone_size: once; cdr3_nt: TGTGCCAGCAGCTCCAGGGGAGCGGGAGTGGCCGGGATTGAGCAGTTCTTC; cdr3_aa: CASSSRGAGVAGIEQFF
d_call: TRBD1; v_call: TRBV2; j_call: TRBJ2-7; clone_size: .; cdr3_nt: TGTGCCAGCAGAGGGACAGGGCGTTACGAGCAGTACTTC; cdr3_aa: CASRGTGRYEQYF
d_call: TRBD1; v_call: TRBV27; j_call: TRBJ1-1; clone_size: .; cdr3_nt: TGTGCCAGCAGACGACAGGGGGCAGGGGGCACTGAAGCTTTCTTT; cdr3_aa: CASRRQGAGGTEAFF
d_call: .; v_call: TRBV11-2; j_call: TRBJ2-7; clone_size: .; cdr3_nt: TGTGCCAGCAGCGATGGGGGGTCAGAGCAGTACTTC; cdr3_aa: CASSDGGSEQYF
d_call: .; v_call: TRBV13; j_call: TRBJ2-1; clone_size: .; cdr3_nt: TGTGCCAGCAGCTTAGGCCGCGGCAGGGGAAATGAGCAGTTCTTC; cdr3_aa: CASSLGRGRGNEQFF
d_call: TRBD1; v_call: TRBV11-2; j_call: TRBJ2-1; clone_size: .; cdr3_nt: TGTGCCAGCAGTGTGGGGGACAGGGCCGGCGAGCAGTTCTTC; cdr3_aa: CASSVGDRAGEQFF
d_call: TRBD1; v_call: TRBV5-1; j_call: TRBJ2-5; clone_size: .; cdr3_nt: TGCGCCAGCAGTGATGACAGGGGGCTGAAGACCCAGTACTTC; cdr3_aa: CASSDDRGLKTQYF
d_call: TRBD2; v_call: TRBV4-2; j_call: TRBJ2-7; clone_size: .; cdr3_nt: TGTGCCAGCAGCCAAGGACTAGCGGGTGAATCCTACGAGCAGTACTTC; cdr3_aa: CASSQGLAGESYEQYF
d_call: TRBD1; v_call: TRBV11-2; j_call: TRBJ1-1; clone_size: .; cdr3_nt: TGTGCCAGCAGACCTGGGACAGGGAAGATGAACACTGAAGCTTTCTTT; cdr3_aa: CASRPGTGKMNTEAFF
d_call: TRBD1; v_call: TRBV11-3; j_call: TRBJ2-3; clone_size: .; cdr3_nt: TGTGCCAGCAGCTTAGGTTCCGGACAGGGAACAGATACGCAGTATTTT; cdr3_aa: CASSLGSGQGTDTQYF
d_call: TRBD2; v_call: TRBV5-1; j_call: TRBJ2-3; clone_size: .; cdr3_nt: TGCGCCAGCAGCCCCGGGACTAGCGGGGATACGCAGTATTTT; cdr3_aa: CASSPGTSGDTQYF
d_call: TRBD1; v_call: TRBV29-1; j_call: TRBJ1-1; clone_size: .; cdr3_nt: TGCAGCGTTGAAGATCCGGGACAGCCGAACACTGAAGCTTTCTTT; cdr3_aa: CSVEDPGQPNTEAFF
d_call: .; v_call: TRBV6-4; j_call: TRBJ2-2; clone_size: .; cdr3_nt: TGTGCCAGCAGTGCTGACTATCCCACCGGGGAGCTGTTTTTT; cdr3_aa: CASSADYPTGELFF
d_call: .; v_call: TRBV28; j_call: TRBJ1-2; clone_size: once; cdr3_nt: TGTGCCAGCCATGAGAGGACAAACTATGGCTACACCTTC; cdr3_aa: CASHERTNYGYTF
d_call: TRBD2; v_call: TRBV9; j_call: TRBJ2-2; clone_size: .; cdr3_nt: TGTGCCAGCAGCTACCTGCGAGCGGGAGGTACCGCCGGGGAGCTGTTTTTT; cdr3_aa: CASSYLRAGGTAGELFF
d_call: .; v_call: TRBV7-2; j_call: TRBJ2-3; clone_size: .; cdr3_nt: TGTGCCAGCAGCTTAGTTCAGGGGCATACGCAGTATTTT; cdr3_aa: CASSLVQGHTQYF
d_call: TRBD1; v_call: TRBV25-1; j_call: TRBJ1-2; clone_size: .; cdr3_nt: TGTGCCAGCAGTGGCTATTTCGGACAGGCGAATAACTATGGCTACACCTTC; cdr3_aa: CASSGYFGQANNYGYTF